The next 16 T cell receptor beta chains were all read from a single sample in a study of cytomegalovirus exposure and HLA in healthy donors. 13 Jbeta primers and 60 Vbeta primers were used for the PCR. The repertoire was sequenced with immunoSEQ multiplex PCR; TCRdb's copy has only in-frame clones and lacks some. Among more than 50,000 clones listed, about 70% were seen once. Sequences were obtained from PBMCs. The receptors originated from a woman between 50 and 59 years old in good health and CMV-seropositive.

The chain is built from TRBV6-5 and TRBJ1-3; D unresolved. The CDR3 spans 15 residues. In germline, CDR1 is MNHEY, CDR2 SVGAGI. Deletions cut 2 bases from V and 4 bases from J, with 12 bases between. CDR3 bases: TGTGCCAGCAGTTACGGTTCGGAGGGCGGAAACACCATATATTTT. Translating it yields CASSYGSEGGNTIYF.

The chain combines TRBV7-9 with TRBJ2-1; 10 nucleotides line up with TRBD1. CDR3 length: 15 residues. CDR1 is SEHNR, CDR2 FQNEAQ, per germline (reference sequence). V lost 5 bases and J lost 3; bases outside the gene matches: 4. The CDR3 bases are TGTGCCAGCAGCCGGGACAGGGGAGTCTACAATGAGCAGTTCTTC. The encoded protein is CASSRDRGVYNEQFF.

The V call is TRBV18, the J call TRBJ1-3, with D hard to call. Germline-derived CDR1 and CDR2 are KGHSH and LQKENI. Trimming shortened V by 2 bases and J by 7 bases, and 9 bases separated the two germline ends. The CDR3 covers 13 residues. CDR3 sequence reads: CASSPSGENTIYF. Here the CDR3 DNA reads TGTGCCAGCTCACCATCCGGGGAGAACACCATATATTTT.

This chain links TRBV6-1 with TRBJ1-4; no definite D call. CDR3 length: 12 amino acids. Trimming left V 7 bases short and J 8 bases short, with 11 bases between. Per the germline V gene, CDR1 is MNHNS and CDR2 is SASEGT. CDR3 in DNA: TGTGCCAGCAAAGAGGGAGGGGAAAAACTGTTTTTT. As protein: CASKEGGEKLFF.

The chain joins TRBV28 to TRBJ2-1; tentative D call: TRBD2 (6 bases). The CDR3 totals 14 residues. Trimming pared 7 bases from V and 0 bases from J, leaving 10 bases between. From germline, CDR1 is MDHEN and CDR2 SYDVKM. CDR3 nucleotide sequence: TGTGCCAGCAAGCGGGCTTACTCCTACAATGAGCAGTTCTTC. It translates to CASKRAYSYNEQFF.

The J gene is TRBJ2-7, the V gene TRBV2; TRBD2 matches at 12 bases. This CDR3 comprises 14 residues. Germline V gene lookup returns CDR1 SNHLY and CDR2 FYNNEI. J lost 2 bases, V lost 9 bases, and 5 bases had no gene match. CDR3 DNA: TGTGCCAGTGCCGGACTAGCGGGGACCTACGAGCAGTACTTC. Protein sequence: CASAGLAGTYEQYF. The entire variable domain, with the rest obtained from reference TRBV2 and TRBJ2-7, is as follows: EPEVTQTPSHQVTQMGQEVILRCVPISNHLYFYWYRQILGQKVEFLVSFYNNEISEKSEIFDDQFSVERPDGSNFTLKIRSTKLEDSAMYFCASAGLAGTYEQYFGPGTRLTVT.

The genes are TRBV7-2 and TRBJ1-2; TRBD1 matches at 7 bases. The CDR3 has 15 amino acids. The trim removed 5 bases at V and 0 bases at J, leaving 6 bases unmatched. CDR1 SGHTA and CDR2 FQGNSA come from the germline V gene. In DNA, the CDR3 is TGTGCCAGCAGCCGCGGAGGGACAGCTAACTATGGCTACACCTTC. It specifies CASSRGGTANYGYTF.

The rearrangement joins TRBV7-3 to TRBJ2-7; 12 bases match TRBD1. The V gene's germline CDR1 is SGHTA and CDR2 FQGTGA. CDR3 length: 14 residues. V lost 3 bases and J lost 6; bases outside the gene matches: 3. CDR3 protein: CASSFQGQGAEQYF. The CDR3 DNA follows: TGTGCCAGCAGCTTCCAGGGACAGGGGGCCGAGCAGTACTTC.

The genes are TRBV7-2 and TRBJ2-2, with a tentative D call TRBD2 (6 bases). The CDR3 spans 17 residues. The germline V gene encodes CDR1 SGHTA and CDR2 FQGNSA. V dropped 1 base and J dropped 4 bases, with 16 bases sitting between them. The CDR3 region has the DNA TGTGCCAGCAGCTTAGGGTGGAGGGCCGCGATCACCGGGGAGCTGTTTTTT. Protein: CASSLGWRAAITGELFF.

The J gene is TRBJ2-1, the V gene TRBV19; 8 nucleotides align to TRBD2. CDR3 length: 14 amino acids. With V trimmed by 4 bases and J by 7 bases, 6 bases remained unmatched. The germline CDR1 and CDR2 sequences are LNHDA and SQIVND (reference sequence). The CDR3 nucleotides read TGTGCCAGTAGTAGCGAAGGACTAGCTAATGAGCAGTTCTTC. Amino acids: CASSSEGLANEQFF.

The chain joins TRBV19 to TRBJ1-1, with TRBD1 matching 9 bases. CDR1 and CDR2 (germline): LNHDA, SQIVND (reference sequence). The V and J ends lost 8 bases and 1 base, in that order; junction bases with no gene match: 2. This CDR3 is 13 amino acids long. The CDR3 nucleotides read TGTGCCAGTGCGGACAGGGGGAACACTGAAGCTTTCTTT. It codes for CASADRGNTEAFF.

CDR3 DNA: TGTGCCAGCTCACCGGACAGGATAGACGGCTACACCTTC. It is translated as CASSPDRIDGYTF. The chain employs TRBV18 and TRBJ1-2; TRBD1 matches at 7 bases. In germline, CDR1 is KGHSH, CDR2 LQKENI. V shed 3 bases and J 8 bases; nucleotides not matched to a gene: 6. The CDR3 spans 13 residues. Complete variable domain (other parts from reference TRBV18 and TRBJ1-2): NAGVMQNPRHLVRRRGQEARLRCSPMKGHSHVYWYRQLPEEGLKFMVYLQKENIIDESGMPKERFSAEFPKEGPSILRIQQVVRGDSAAYFCASSPDRIDGYTFGSGTRLTVV.

V gene TRBV7-7 combines with J gene TRBJ2-7; possible D gene TRBD1, 6 bases. Germline-derived CDR1 and CDR2 are SSHAT and FNYEAQ (reference sequence). Trimming cost V 2 bases and J 3 bases, with 8 bases left between them. The CDR3 is 13 residues long. CDR3 DNA sequence: TGTGCCAGCAGCTTACAACAGGGCTACGAGCAGTACTTC. This codes for CASSLQQGYEQYF. Full variable domain (outside the CDR3, taken from reference TRBV7-7 and TRBJ2-7): GAGVSQSPRYKVTKRGQDVTLRCDPISSHATLYWYQQALGQGPEFLTYFNYEAQPDKSGLPSDRFSAERPEGSISTLTIQRTEQRDSAMYRCASSLQQGYEQYFGPGTRLTVT.

J is TRBJ1-1 and V is TRBV9, with a weak D call TRBD1 (6 bases). V was cut by 4 bases and J by 3 bases, with 10 bases left in between. Germline CDR1 SGDLS, CDR2 YYNGEE. CDR3 length: 13 residues. Here the CDR3 reads CASSTNRDTEAFF. The DNA for the CDR3 is TGTGCCAGCAGCACAAACAGGGACACTGAAGCTTTCTTT.

The rearrangement uses TRBV29-1 and TRBJ2-5, with D possibly being TRBD2 (6 bases). The CDR3 covers 12 residues. Trimming left V 6 bases short and J 5 bases short, with 13 bases between. Germline values: CDR1 SQVTM, CDR2 ANQGSEA. CDR3 amino acids: CSVYRGWETQYF. DNA for the CDR3: TGCAGCGTCTATCGGGGGTGGGAGACCCAGTACTTC. The variable domain in full, with the rest retrieved from reference TRBV29-1 and TRBJ2-5, is SAVISQKPSRDICQRGTSLTIQCQVDSQVTMMFWYRQQPGQSLTLIATANQGSEATYESGFVIDKFPISRPNLTFSTLTVSNMSPEDSSIYLCSVYRGWETQYFGPGTRLLVL.

CDR3 sequence (DNA): TGTGCCAGCAGCTTACAGGGGGAAGATTACTTTGAGCAGTTCTTC. Its protein is CASSLQGEDYFEQFF. The chain has TRBV7-2 and TRBJ2-1; TRBD1 matches 7 bases. The CDR3 has 15 residues. Germline assignment: CDR1 SGHTA and CDR2 FQGNSA. The ends lost 2 bases at V and 9 bases at J; junction bases unmatched: 10.